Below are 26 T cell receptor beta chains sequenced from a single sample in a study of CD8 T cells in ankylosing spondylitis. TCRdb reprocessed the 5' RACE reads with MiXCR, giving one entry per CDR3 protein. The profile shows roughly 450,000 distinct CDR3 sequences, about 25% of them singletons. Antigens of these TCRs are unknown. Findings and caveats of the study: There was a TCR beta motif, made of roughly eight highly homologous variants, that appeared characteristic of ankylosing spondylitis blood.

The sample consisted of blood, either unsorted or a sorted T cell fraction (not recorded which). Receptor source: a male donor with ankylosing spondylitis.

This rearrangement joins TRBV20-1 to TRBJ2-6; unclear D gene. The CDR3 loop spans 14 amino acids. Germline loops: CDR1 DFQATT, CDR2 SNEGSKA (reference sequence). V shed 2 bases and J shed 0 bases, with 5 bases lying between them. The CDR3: CSARRDSGANVLTF. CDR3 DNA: TGCAGTGCTAGAAGGGACTCTGGGGCCAACGTCCTGACTTTC.

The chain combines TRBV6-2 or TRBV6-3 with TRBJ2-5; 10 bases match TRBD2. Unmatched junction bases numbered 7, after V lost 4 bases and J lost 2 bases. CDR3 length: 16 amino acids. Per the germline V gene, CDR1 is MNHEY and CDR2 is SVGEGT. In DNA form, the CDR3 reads TGTGCCAGCAGTTGGACTAGCGGACGCCCTCAAGAGACCCAGTACTTC. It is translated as CASSWTSGRPQETQYF.

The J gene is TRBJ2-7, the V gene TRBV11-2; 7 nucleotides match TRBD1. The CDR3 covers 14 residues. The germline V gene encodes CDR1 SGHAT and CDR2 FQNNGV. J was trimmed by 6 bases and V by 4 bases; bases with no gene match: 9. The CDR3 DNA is TGTGCCAGCAGCTCACGAGGGGGCAAATCCGAGCAGTACTTC. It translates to CASSSRGGKSEQYF.

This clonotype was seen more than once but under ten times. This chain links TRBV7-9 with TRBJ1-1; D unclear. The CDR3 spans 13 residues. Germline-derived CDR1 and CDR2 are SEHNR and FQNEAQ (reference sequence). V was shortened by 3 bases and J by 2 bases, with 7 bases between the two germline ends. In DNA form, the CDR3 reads TGTGCCAGCAGCTTTGCAGTTAACACTGAAGCTTTCTTT. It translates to CASSFAVNTEAFF.

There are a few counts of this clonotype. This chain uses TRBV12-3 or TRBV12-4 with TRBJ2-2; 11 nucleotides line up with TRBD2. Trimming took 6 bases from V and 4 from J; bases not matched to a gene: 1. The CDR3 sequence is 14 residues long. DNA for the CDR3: TGTGCCAGCAGGCTAGCGGGGGGCACCGGGGAGCTGTTTTTT. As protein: CASRLAGGTGELFF.

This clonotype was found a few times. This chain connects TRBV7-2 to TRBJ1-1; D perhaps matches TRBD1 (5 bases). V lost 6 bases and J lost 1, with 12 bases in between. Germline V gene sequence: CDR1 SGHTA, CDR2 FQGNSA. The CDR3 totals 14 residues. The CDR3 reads CASRPRVANTEAFF. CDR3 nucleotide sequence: TGTGCCAGCAGACCCAGGGTAGCGAACACTGAAGCTTTCTTT. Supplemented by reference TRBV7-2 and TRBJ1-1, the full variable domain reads GAGVSQSPSNKVTEKGKDVELRCDPISGHTALYWYRQSLGQGLEFLIYFQGNSAPDKSGLPSDRFSAERTGGSVSTLTIQRTQQEDSAVYLCASRPRVANTEAFFGQGTRLTVV.

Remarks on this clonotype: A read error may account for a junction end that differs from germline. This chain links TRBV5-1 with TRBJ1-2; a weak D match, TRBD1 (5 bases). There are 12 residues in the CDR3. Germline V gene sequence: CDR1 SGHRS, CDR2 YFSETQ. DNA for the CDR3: TGCGCCAGCAGCCAAGAGGAAGGGACCCCCTCCTTC. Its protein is CASSQEEGTPSF.

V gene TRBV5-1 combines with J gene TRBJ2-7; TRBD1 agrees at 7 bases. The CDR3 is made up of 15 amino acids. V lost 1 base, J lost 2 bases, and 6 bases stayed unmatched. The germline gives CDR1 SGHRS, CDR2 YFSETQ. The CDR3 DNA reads TGCGCCAGCAGCTTGCGGGGAGACAGGGCCTACGAGCAGTACTTC. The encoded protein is CASSLRGDRAYEQYF.

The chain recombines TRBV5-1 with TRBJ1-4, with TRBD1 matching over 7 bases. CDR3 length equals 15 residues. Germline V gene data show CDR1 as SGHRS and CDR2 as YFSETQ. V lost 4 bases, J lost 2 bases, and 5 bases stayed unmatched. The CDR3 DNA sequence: TGCGCCAGCAGCATACAGGGGTTGACTAATGAAAAACTGTTTTTT. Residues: CASSIQGLTNEKLFF.

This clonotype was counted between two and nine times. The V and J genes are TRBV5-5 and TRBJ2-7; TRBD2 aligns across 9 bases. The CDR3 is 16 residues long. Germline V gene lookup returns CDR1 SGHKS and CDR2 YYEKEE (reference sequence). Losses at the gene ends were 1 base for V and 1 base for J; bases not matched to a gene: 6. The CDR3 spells CASSLRLAGSSYEQYV. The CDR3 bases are TGTGCCAGCAGCTTGAGGCTAGCGGGAAGTTCCTACGAGCAGTACGTC.

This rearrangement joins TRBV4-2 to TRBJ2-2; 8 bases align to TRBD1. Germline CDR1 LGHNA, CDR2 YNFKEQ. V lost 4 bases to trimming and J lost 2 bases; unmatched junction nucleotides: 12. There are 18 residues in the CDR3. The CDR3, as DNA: TGTGCCAGCAGCCCCCGATATGCCGGACAGGGAAACACCGGGGAGCTGTTTTTT. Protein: CASSPRYAGQGNTGELFF.

Here the CDR3 DNA reads TGTGCCAGCAGTAACGAGGACTTATACTATGGCTACACCTTC. As protein: CASSNEDLYYGYTF. The rearrangement links TRBV12-3 or TRBV12-4 to TRBJ1-2; D gene unclear. Between the trimmed V and J ends, which lost 5 bases and 3 bases, there was a span of 13 bases. This CDR3 comprises 14 residues.

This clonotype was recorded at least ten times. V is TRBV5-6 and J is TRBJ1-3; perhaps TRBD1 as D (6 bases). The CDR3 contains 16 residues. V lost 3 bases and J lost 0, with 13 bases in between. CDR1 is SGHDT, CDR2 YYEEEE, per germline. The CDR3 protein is CASSWRGAYSGNTIYF. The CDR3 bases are TGTGCCAGCAGCTGGAGGGGGGCATACTCTGGAAACACCATATATTTT.

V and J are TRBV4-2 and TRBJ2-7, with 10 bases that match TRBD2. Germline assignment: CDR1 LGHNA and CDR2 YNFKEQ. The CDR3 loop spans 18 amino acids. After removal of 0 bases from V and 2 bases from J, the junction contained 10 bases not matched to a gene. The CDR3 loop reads CASSQDPSGRSLTYEQYF. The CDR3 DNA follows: TGTGCCAGCAGCCAAGACCCTAGCGGGAGATCTCTAACCTACGAGCAGTACTTC.

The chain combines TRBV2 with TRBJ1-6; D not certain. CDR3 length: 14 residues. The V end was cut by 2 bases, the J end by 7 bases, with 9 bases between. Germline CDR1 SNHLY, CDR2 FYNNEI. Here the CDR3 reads CASSEMKENSPLHF. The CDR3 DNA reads TGTGCCAGCAGTGAAATGAAGGAGAATTCACCCCTCCACTTT.

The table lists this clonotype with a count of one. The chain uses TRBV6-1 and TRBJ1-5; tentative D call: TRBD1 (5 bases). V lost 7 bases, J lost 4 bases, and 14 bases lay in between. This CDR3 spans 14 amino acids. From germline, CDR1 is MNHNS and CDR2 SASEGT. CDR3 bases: TGTGCCAGCACCTGGGGGGGGAATAATCAGCCCCAGCATTTT. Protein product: CASTWGGNNQPQHF.

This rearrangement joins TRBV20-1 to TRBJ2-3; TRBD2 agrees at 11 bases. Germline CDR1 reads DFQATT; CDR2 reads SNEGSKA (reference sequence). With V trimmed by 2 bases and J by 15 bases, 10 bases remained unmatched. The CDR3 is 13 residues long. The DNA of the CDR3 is TGCAGTGCTAGAAACTTACTAGCGGGAGTTATATATTTT. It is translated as CSARNLLAGVIYF.

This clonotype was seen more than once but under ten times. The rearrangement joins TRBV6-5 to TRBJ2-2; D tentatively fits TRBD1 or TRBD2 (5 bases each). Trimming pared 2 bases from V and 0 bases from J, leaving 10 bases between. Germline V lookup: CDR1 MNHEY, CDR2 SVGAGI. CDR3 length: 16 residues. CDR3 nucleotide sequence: TGTGCCAGCAGTTACCCGGGACCAGCGAACACCGGGGAGCTGTTTTTT. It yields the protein CASSYPGPANTGELFF.

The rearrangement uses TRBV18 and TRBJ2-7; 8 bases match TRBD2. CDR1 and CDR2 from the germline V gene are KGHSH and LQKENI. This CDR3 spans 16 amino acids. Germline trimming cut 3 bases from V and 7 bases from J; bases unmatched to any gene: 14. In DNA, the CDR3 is TGTGCCAGCTCACCGGGGTTAGCGGGAAGTTTAGGTGAGCAGTACTTC. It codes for CASSPGLAGSLGEQYF.

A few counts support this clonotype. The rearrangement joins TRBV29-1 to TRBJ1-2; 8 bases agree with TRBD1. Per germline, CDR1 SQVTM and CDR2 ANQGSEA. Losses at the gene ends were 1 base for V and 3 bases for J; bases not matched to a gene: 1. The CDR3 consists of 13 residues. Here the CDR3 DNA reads TGCAGCGTTGAAGGGGACAGGTACTATGGCTACACCTTC. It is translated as CSVEGDRYYGYTF. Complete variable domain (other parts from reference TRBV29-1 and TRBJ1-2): SAVISQKPSRDICQRGTSLTIQCQVDSQVTMMFWYRQQPGQSLTLIATANQGSEATYESGFVIDKFPISRPNLTFSTLTVSNMSPEDSSIYLCSVEGDRYYGYTFGSGTRLTVV.

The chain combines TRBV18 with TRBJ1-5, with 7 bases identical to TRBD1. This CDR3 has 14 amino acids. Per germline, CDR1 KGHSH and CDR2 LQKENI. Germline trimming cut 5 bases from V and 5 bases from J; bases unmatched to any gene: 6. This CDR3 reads CASSTGVRDQPQHF. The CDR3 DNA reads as TGTGCCAGCTCAACAGGGGTTCGGGATCAGCCCCAGCATTTT.

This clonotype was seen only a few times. CDR3 residues: CASSLEGTNYGYTF. CDR3 coding DNA: TGCGCCAGCAGCTTGGAGGGGACAAACTATGGCTACACCTTC. The gene calls are TRBV5-1 and TRBJ1-2, with D perhaps matching TRBD1 (6 bases). The CDR3 is 14 amino acids. V shed 0 bases and J shed 2 bases, with 8 bases lying between them. Germline CDR1 SGHRS, CDR2 YFSETQ.

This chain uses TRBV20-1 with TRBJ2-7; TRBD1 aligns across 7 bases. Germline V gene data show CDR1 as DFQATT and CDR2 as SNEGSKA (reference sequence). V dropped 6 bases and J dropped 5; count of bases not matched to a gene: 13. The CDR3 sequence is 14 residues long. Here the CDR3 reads CSASRGRGIDEQYF. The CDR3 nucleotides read TGCAGTGCGAGCCGGGGCAGGGGGATCGACGAGCAGTACTTC.

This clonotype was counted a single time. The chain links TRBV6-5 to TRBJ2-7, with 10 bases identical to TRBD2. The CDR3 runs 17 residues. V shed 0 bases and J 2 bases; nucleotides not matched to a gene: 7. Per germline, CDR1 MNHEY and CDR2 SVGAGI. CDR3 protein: CASSYSPGLASTYEQYF. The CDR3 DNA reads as TGTGCCAGCAGTTACTCCCCGGGACTAGCGAGTACCTACGAGCAGTACTTC.

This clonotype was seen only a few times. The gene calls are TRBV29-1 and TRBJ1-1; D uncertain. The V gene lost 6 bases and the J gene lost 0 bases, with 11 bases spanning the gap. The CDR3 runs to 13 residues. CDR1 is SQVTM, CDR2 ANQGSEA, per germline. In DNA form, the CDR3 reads TGCAGCGTGAACGGGATGCTGAACACTGAAGCTTTCTTT. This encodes CSVNGMLNTEAFF. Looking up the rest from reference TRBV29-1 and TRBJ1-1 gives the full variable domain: SAVISQKPSRDICQRGTSLTIQCQVDSQVTMMFWYRQQPGQSLTLIATANQGSEATYESGFVIDKFPISRPNLTFSTLTVSNMSPEDSSIYLCSVNGMLNTEAFFGQGTRLTVV.

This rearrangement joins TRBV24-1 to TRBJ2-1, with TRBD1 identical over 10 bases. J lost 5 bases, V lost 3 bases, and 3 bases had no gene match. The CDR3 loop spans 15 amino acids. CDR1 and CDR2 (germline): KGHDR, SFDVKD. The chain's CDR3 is CATSDAGTGDNEQFF. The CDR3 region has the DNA TGTGCCACCAGTGATGCCGGGACAGGGGACAATGAGCAGTTCTTC.